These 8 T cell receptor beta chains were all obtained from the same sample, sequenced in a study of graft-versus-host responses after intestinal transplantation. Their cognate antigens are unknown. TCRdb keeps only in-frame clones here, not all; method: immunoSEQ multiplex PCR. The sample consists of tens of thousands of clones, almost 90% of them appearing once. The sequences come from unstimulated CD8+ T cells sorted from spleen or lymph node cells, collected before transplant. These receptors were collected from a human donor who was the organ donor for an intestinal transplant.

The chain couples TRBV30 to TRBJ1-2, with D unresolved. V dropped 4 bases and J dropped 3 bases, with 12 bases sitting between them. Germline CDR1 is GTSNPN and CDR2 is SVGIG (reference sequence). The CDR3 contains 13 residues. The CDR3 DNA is TGTGCCTGGAACGTTTTCGGAGACTATGGCTACACCTTC. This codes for CAWNVFGDYGYTF.

The CDR3 DNA sequence: TGTGCCAGCAGTGAAGGGGGGGAGGCTTTCTTT. Translated: CASSEGGEAFF. The rearrangement links TRBV2 to TRBJ1-1, with D tentatively TRBD1 (5 bases). Germline CDR1 and CDR2: SNHLY and FYNNEI. The CDR3 length is 11 residues. Trimming removed 1 base at V and 11 bases at J, with 8 bases between. Full variable domain (missing parts from reference TRBV2 and TRBJ1-1): EPEVTQTPSHQVTQMGQEVILRCVPISNHLYFYWYRQILGQKVEFLVSFYNNEISEKSEIFDDQFSVERPDGSNFTLKIRSTKLEDSAMYFCASSEGGEAFFGQGTRLTVV.

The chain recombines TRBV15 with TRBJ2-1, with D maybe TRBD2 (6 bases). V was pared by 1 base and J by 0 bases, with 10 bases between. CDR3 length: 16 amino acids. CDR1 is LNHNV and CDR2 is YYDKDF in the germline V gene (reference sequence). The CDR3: CATSRAAGSSYNEQFF. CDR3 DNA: TGTGCCACCAGCAGAGCGGCGGGGAGCTCCTACAATGAGCAGTTCTTC.

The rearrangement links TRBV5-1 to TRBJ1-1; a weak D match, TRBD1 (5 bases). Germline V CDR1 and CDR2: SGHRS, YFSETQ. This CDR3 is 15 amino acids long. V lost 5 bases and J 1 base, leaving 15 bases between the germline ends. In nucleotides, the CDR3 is TGCGCCAGCAGACCTGGACAAGGGGAGAACACTGAAGCTTTCTTT. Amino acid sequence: CASRPGQGENTEAFF.

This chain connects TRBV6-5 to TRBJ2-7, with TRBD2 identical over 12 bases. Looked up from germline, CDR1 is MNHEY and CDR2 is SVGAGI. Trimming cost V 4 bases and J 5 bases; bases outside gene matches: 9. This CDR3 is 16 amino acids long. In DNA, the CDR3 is TGTGCCAGCAGTTCGCGACTAGCGGGGGCGGGGGACGAGCAGTACGTC. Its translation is CASSSRLAGAGDEQYV.

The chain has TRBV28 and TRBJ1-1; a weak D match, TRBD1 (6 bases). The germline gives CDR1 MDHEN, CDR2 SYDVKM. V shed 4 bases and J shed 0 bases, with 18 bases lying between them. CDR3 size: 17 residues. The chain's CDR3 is CASSYLSARGMNTEAFF. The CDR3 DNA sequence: TGTGCCAGCAGTTACTTGTCCGCCAGGGGAATGAACACTGAAGCTTTCTTT.

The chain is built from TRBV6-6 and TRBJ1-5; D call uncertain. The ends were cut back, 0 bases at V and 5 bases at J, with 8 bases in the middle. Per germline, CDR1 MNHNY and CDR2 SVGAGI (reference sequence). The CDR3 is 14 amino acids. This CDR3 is CASSYSSQYQPQHF. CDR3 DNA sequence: TGTGCCAGCAGTTACTCTTCGCAGTATCAGCCCCAGCATTTT.

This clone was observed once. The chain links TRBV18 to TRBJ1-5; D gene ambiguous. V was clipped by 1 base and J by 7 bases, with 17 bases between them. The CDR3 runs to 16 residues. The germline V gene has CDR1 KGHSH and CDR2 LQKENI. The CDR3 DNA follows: TGTGCCAGCTCACCACAACGTAGTCGCTACCCCCAGCCCCAGCATTTT. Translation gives CASSPQRSRYPQPQHF.